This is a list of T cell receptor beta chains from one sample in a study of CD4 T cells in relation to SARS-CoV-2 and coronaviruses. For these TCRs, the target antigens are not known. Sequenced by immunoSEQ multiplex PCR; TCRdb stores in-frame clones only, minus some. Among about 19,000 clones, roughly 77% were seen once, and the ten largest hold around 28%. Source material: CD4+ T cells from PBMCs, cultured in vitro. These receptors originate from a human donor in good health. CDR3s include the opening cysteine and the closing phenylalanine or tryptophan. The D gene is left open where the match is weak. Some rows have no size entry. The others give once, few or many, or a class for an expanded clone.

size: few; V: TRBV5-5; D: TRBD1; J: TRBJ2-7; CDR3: CASSQTGNSYEQYF; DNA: TGTGCCAGCAGCCAGACAGGGAACTCCTACGAGCAGTACTTC
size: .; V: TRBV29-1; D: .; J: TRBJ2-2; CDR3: CSAGTTANTGELFF; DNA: TGCAGCGCCGGGACAACGGCGAACACCGGGGAGCTGTTTTTT
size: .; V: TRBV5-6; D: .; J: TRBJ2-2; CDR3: CASSGTGAGELFF; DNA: TGTGCCAGCAGCGGGACGGGGGCCGGGGAGCTGTTTTTT
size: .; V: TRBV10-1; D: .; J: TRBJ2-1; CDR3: CASAPGGASLDEQFF; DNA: TGCGCCAGTGCCCCCGGAGGGGCCAGCCTCGATGAGCAGTTCTTC
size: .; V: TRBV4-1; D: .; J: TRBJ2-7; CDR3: CASSSPTGIYEQYF; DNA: TGCGCCAGCAGCTCCCCGACGGGAATCTACGAGCAGTACTTC
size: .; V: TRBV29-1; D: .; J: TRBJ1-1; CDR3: CSSFAGATEAFF; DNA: TGCAGCTCTTTTGCCGGGGCCACTGAAGCTTTCTTT
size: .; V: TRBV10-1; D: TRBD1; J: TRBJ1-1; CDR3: CASSGDRGRSTEAFF; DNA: TGCGCCAGCAGTGGGGACAGGGGACGTAGCACTGAAGCTTTCTTT
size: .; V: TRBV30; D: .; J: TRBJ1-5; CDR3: CAWSPTSGDQPQHF; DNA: TGTGCCTGGAGTCCGACATCTGGGGATCAGCCCCAGCATTTT
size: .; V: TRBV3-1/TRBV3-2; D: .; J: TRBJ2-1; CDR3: CASSHTSLDEQFF; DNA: TGTGCCAGCAGCCACACCAGCTTGGATGAGCAGTTCTTC
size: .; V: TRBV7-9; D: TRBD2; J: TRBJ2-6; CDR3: CASTQRGSSGSSGANVLTF; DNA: TGTGCCAGCACCCAAAGGGGTTCTAGCGGGAGTAGTGGGGCCAACGTCCTGACTTTC
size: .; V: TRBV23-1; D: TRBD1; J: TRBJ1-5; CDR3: CASRPQGGQTAPAF; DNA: TGCGCCAGCCGACCGCAGGGGGGACAGACAGCCCCAGCATTT
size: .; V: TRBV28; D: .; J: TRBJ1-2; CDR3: CASSPGTNYGYTF; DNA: TGTGCCAGCAGTCCCGGGACGAACTATGGCTACACCTTC
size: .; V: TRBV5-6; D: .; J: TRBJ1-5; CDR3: CASSRGGSQPQHF; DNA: TGTGCCAGCAGCCGCGGGGGGTCTCAGCCCCAGCATTTT
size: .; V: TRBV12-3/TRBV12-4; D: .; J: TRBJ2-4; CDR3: CASSFGGKNIQYF; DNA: TGTGCCAGCAGTTTCGGCGGCAAAAACATTCAGTACTTC